A selection of T cell receptor beta chains follows, all from one sample in a study of patients and donors after allogeneic stem cell transplantation. Via MiXCR, TCRdb re-called the RT-PCR reads, giving one row per CDR3 protein. The table records 400,000 to 450,000 distinct CDR3 sequences, 16% of them present only once. The sample was blood, either unsorted or a sorted T cell fraction (not recorded which). All receptors come from a human donor who was either an allogeneic HSCT recipient or a stem cell or donor lymphocyte infusion donor (not recorded which). It is not recorded whose cells these are; they may come from a transplant donor. Each CDR3 is given with its conserved first and last residue. The order of the fields is J gene, V gene, CDR3 length, D gene, clone size, CDR3 protein, CDR3 DNA. The D gene is left open where the match is weak. Clone size appears in some rows only: once, few, many, or a class for an expanded clone.

>TRBJ2-7|TRBV5-1|13|TRBD1|few
CASSEGTGIEQYF
TGCGCCAGCAGCGAAGGGACAGGGATCGAGCAGTACTTC
>TRBJ2-1|TRBV4-2|18|TRBD2|few
CASSHPRQTSGNYNEQFF
TGTGCCAGCAGCCACCCAAGGCAGACTAGCGGGAACTACAATGAGCAGTTCTTC
>TRBJ2-1|TRBV11-3|13|TRBD2|few
CASSSPGGSEQFF
TGTGCCAGCAGCTCCCCGGGGGGGAGTGAGCAGTTCTTC
>TRBJ2-5|TRBV20-1|11|NA|few
CSAPRRETQYF
TGCAGTGCTCCGAGGCGAGAGACCCAGTACTTC
>TRBJ2-7|TRBV29-1|14|TRBD1|NA
CSVQSFGQGGEQYF
TGCAGCGTACAAAGCTTTGGACAGGGCGGCGAGCAGTACTTC
>TRBJ2-5|TRBV5-1|15|TRBD1|NA
CASSFDREGQGTQYF
TGCGCCAGCAGCTTTGACAGGGAAGGGCAAGGGACCCAGTACTTC
>TRBJ2-7|TRBV5-5|15|TRBD2|many
CASSLESSGYYEQYF
TGTGCCAGCAGCTTGGAGTCTAGCGGGTACTACGAGCAGTACTTC
>TRBJ2-3|TRBV7-3|15|TRBD1|NA
CASSPGQGSPDTQYF
TGTGCCAGCAGCCCCGGACAGGGATCCCCAGATACGCAGTATTTT
>TRBJ2-3|TRBV29-1|14|TRBD1|NA
CSVRGQGWKDTQYF
TGCAGCGTGAGGGGACAGGGCTGGAAAGATACGCAGTATTTT
>TRBJ2-5|TRBV7-9|16|TRBD1|few
CASSSLTGTGKETQYF
TGTGCCAGCAGCTCACTAACCGGGACAGGGAAAGAGACCCAGTACTTC
>TRBJ1-1|TRBV20-1|12|NA|few
CSAGLGGPEAFF
TGCAGTGCTGGATTGGGGGGTCCTGAAGCTTTCTTT
>TRBJ1-2|TRBV4-1|17|TRBD1|few
CASSQDYRQGTGYGYTF
TGCGCCAGCAGCCAAGATTATCGACAGGGAACAGGATATGGCTACACCTTC
>TRBJ2-7|TRBV9|15|TRBD1|NA
CASSVGQGATYEQYF
TGTGCCAGCAGCGTAGGACAGGGGGCTACGTACGAGCAGTACTTC
>TRBJ1-1|TRBV2|15|NA|NA
CASSEASDLNTEAFF
TGTGCCAGCAGTGAAGCTTCAGACTTGAACACTGAAGCTTTCTTT
>TRBJ2-3|TRBV20-1|14|NA|NA
CSGAATSKAYTQYF
TGCAGTGGTGCGGCGACTAGTAAAGCTTATACGCAGTATTTT
>TRBJ1-1|TRBV7-9|16|NA|few
CASSSLEGAGRAEAFF
TGTGCCAGCAGCTCTTTGGAAGGGGCCGGGAGGGCTGAAGCTTTCTTT
>TRBJ2-7|TRBV3-1|12|NA|NA
CASSLDVYEQYF
TGTGCCAGCAGCCTAGACGTCTACGAGCAGTACTTC
>TRBJ2-3|TRBV20-1|16|NA|few
CSAQGISGTVTDTQYF
TGCAGTGCTCAAGGGATTAGCGGGACAGTCACAGATACGCAGTATTTT
>TRBJ1-1|TRBV29-1|11|NA|NA
CSVLGHTEAFF
TGCAGCGTTCTGGGGCACACTGAAGCTTTCTTT
>TRBJ2-5|TRBV6-5|14|NA|few
CASSYSTYQETQYF
TGTGCCAGCAGTTACTCGACATACCAAGAGACCCAGTACTTC
>TRBJ2-6|TRBV19|15|NA|NA
CASTYRGTGANVLTF
TGTGCCAGTACCTATAGGGGAACCGGGGCCAACGTCCTGACTTTC
>TRBJ2-1|TRBV11-3|16|NA|NA
CASSLDATTGYNEQFF
TGTGCCAGCAGCTTAGACGCGACGACGGGTTACAATGAGCAGTTCTTC
>TRBJ2-3|TRBV4-2|17|TRBD1|few
CASSQAPRGRRADTQYF
TGTGCCAGCAGCCAAGCCCCCAGGGGGCGCAGGGCAGATACGCAGTATTTT
>TRBJ2-7|TRBV9|14|NA|NA
CASSVLAENYEQYF
TGTGCCAGCAGCGTCTTAGCGGAAAACTACGAGCAGTACTTC
>TRBJ1-4|TRBV6-1|16|TRBD1|NA
CASRGTGGDANEKLFF
TGTGCCAGCAGAGGGACAGGGGGCGACGCGAATGAAAAACTGTTTTTT
>TRBJ2-7|TRBV20-1|13|NA|few
CSASQGSGYEQYF
TGCAGTGCTAGTCAAGGGTCGGGCTACGAGCAGTACTTC
>TRBJ2-7|TRBV27|19|TRBD1|few
CASSFGRRTSGGITYEQYF
TGTGCCAGCAGTTTCGGTCGGAGGACATCAGGGGGAATCACCTACGAGCAGTACTTC
>TRBJ2-7|TRBV5-1|15|TRBD1|many
CASSLIGTGAYEQYF
TGCGCCAGCAGCTTGATTGGGACAGGGGCCTACGAGCAGTACTTC
>TRBJ2-2|TRBV15|13|NA|few
CATSRDRPGELFF
TGTGCCACCAGCAGAGATAGACCCGGGGAGCTGTTTTTT
>TRBJ2-1|TRBV20-1|16|NA|NA
CSARALPSGRGGEQFF
TGCAGTGCTAGAGCCCTCCCCAGCGGCCGTGGGGGTGAGCAGTTCTTC
>TRBJ1-1|TRBV2|12|NA|few
CASSYTGLEAFF
TGTGCCAGCAGTTACACTGGCCTTGAAGCTTTCTTT
>TRBJ2-1|TRBV12-3/TRBV12-4|17|TRBD2|NA
CASSSLFSGRARNEQFF
TGTGCCAGCAGTTCCCTCTTCAGCGGGAGGGCCAGGAATGAGCAGTTCTTC
>TRBJ1-2|TRBV11-3|14|TRBD1|NA
CASSSGQLNYGYTF
TGTGCCAGCAGCTCGGGACAGCTAAACTATGGCTACACCTTC
>TRBJ2-1|TRBV6-2/TRBV6-3|14|TRBD2|many
CASIPLSGGNEQFF
TGTGCCAGCATCCCCCTATCGGGGGGCAATGAGCAGTTCTTC
>TRBJ2-7|TRBV25-1|15|TRBD1|many
CASSEWGQIPYEQYF
TGTGCCAGCAGTGAATGGGGACAGATCCCCTACGAGCAGTACTTC
>TRBJ1-1|TRBV5-1|12|NA|many
CASSLGKGEAFF
TGCGCCAGCAGTCTGGGGAAGGGTGAAGCTTTCTTT
>TRBJ2-6|TRBV15|17|NA|NA
CATSWGESLSGANVLTF
TGTGCCACCAGCTGGGGGGAGTCCCTCTCTGGGGCCAACGTCCTGACTTTC
>TRBJ2-7|TRBV9|14|TRBD2|NA
CASSVGTSSHEQYF
TGTGCCAGCAGCGTAGGGACTAGCTCCCACGAGCAGTACTTC
>TRBJ2-1|TRBV20-1|15|NA|NA
CSARVGQPQYNEQFF
TGCAGTGCTAGGGTAGGACAGCCACAATACAATGAGCAGTTCTTC
>TRBJ1-5|TRBV7-2|15|TRBD1|many
CASSRGQYSNQPQHF
TGTGCCAGCAGCCGGGGACAGTACTCCAATCAGCCCCAGCATTTT
>TRBJ1-3|TRBV7-2|15|NA|once
CASSPGLTAGNTIYF
TGTGCCAGCAGCCCTGGCTTAACTGCTGGAAACACCATATATTTT
>TRBJ1-3|TRBV3-1|13|NA|few
CASSRGQGNTIYF
TGTGCCAGCAGCCGCGGACAGGGAAACACCATATATTTT
>TRBJ1-1|TRBV5-4|12|NA|NA
CASSSPRSEAFF
TGTGCCAGCAGCTCTCCGAGGTCTGAAGCTTTCTTT
>TRBJ2-3|TRBV20-1|15|NA|NA
CSARVPDAPTDTQYF
TGCAGTGCTAGGGTCCCGGACGCACCCACAGATACGCAGTATTTT
>TRBJ1-5|TRBV20-1|14|NA|NA
CSAREIKGNQPQHF
TGCAGTGCTAGGGAGATTAAGGGCAATCAGCCCCAGCATTTT
>TRBJ1-1|TRBV7-2|14|NA|NA
CASSLRSRATEAFF
TGTGCCAGCAGCTTACGGTCCCGGGCCACTGAAGCTTTCTTT
>TRBJ2-7|TRBV19|14|TRBD1|NA
CASSIGTGVYEQYF
TGTGCCAGTAGTATTGGGACAGGGGTGTACGAGCAGTACTTC
>TRBJ2-1|TRBV5-1|14|TRBD2|NA
CASSMTSGSGVQFF
TGCGCCAGCAGCATGACTAGCGGGAGTGGCGTGCAGTTCTTC
>TRBJ2-3|TRBV4-2|19|NA|few
CASSQPPQEWRSGLDTQYF
TGTGCCAGCAGCCAACCCCCTCAAGAGTGGAGGAGCGGGTTAGATACGCAGTATTTT
>TRBJ1-1|TRBV6-2/TRBV6-3|17|NA|few
CASSQVSYPLMNTEAFF
TGTGCCAGCAGTCAGGTATCCTATCCACTAATGAACACTGAAGCTTTCTTT
>TRBJ2-3|TRBV7-3|16|NA|few
CASSLNPSLAVGTQYF
TGTGCCAGCAGCTTGAACCCTAGCCTTGCAGTGGGTACGCAGTATTTT
>TRBJ2-2|TRBV4-2|13|NA|many
CASSQGGTGELFF
TGTGCCAGCAGCCAAGGAGGGACCGGGGAGCTGTTTTTT
>TRBJ2-7|TRBV5-1|16|NA|NA
CASSLESWASGSEQYF
TGCGCCAGCAGCTTGGAATCCTGGGCTTCAGGGAGCGAGCAGTACTTC
>TRBJ1-2|TRBV24-1|14|TRBD1|NA
CATSDRTGWVGYTF
TGTGCCACCAGTGACAGGACAGGCTGGGTTGGCTACACCTTC
>TRBJ2-3|TRBV21-1|19|NA|once
CASSSQLARTSWMTDTQYF
TGTGCCAGCAGCTCCCAACTAGCAAGGACTAGCTGGATGACAGATACGCAGTATTTT